Presented here are 10 T cell receptor beta chains from one specimen sequenced in a study of T cell responses to AZD1222 COVID-19 vaccine. Clones were sequenced by immunoSEQ multiplex PCR, and TCRdb holds only the in-frame ones, with some missing. The repertoire consists of 170,000 or so clones, with 90% occurring once and the leading ten covering over 1.2%. Sequences were derived from peripheral blood, sampled on day 0 of AZD1222 vaccination. The receptor source for this set is an adult in good health.

The genes are TRBV7-9 and TRBJ2-7, with a possible D match to TRBD2 (5 bases). The CDR3 spans 12 residues. In germline, CDR1 is SEHNR, CDR2 FQNEAQ (reference sequence). The V gene lost 5 bases and the J gene lost 3 bases, with 8 bases spanning the gap. CDR3 in amino acids: CASSGGLYEQYF. The CDR3 DNA reads TGTGCCAGCAGCGGAGGCCTCTACGAGCAGTACTTC.

The J gene is TRBJ1-1, the V gene TRBV29-1; weak D call: TRBD1 (5 bases). Germline CDR1 is SQVTM and CDR2 is ANQGSEA. V lost 7 bases to trimming and J lost 2 bases, with 11 bases between them. The CDR3 is 12 residues long. As DNA, the CDR3 is TGCAGCGCTGCGGGGGGAAACACTGAAGCTTTCTTT. Translation gives CSAAGGNTEAFF.

The chain couples TRBV12-3 or TRBV12-4 to TRBJ1-3; no clear D. The CDR3 consists of 13 residues. V shed 7 bases and J shed 0 bases, with 7 bases lying between them. CDR3 region: CASKQFSGNTIYF. As DNA, the CDR3 is TGTGCCAGCAAACAGTTCTCTGGAAACACCATATATTTT.

The chain joins TRBV15 to TRBJ1-2; D not resolved. The CDR3 runs 12 residues. The germline CDR1 and CDR2 sequences are LNHNV and YYDKDF (reference sequence). Trimming stripped 0 bases from V and 2 bases from J, with 1 base between. The DNA of the CDR3 is TGTGCCACCAGCAGAGACAACTATGGCTACACCTTC. It codes for CATSRDNYGYTF.

V gene TRBV4-1 combines with J gene TRBJ2-2, with D possibly being TRBD1 (5 bases). Trimming stripped 4 bases from V and 1 base from J, with 10 bases between. The CDR3 is 15 amino acids. Germline loops: CDR1 MGHRA, CDR2 YSYEKL. CDR3 residues: CASSRGTGNTGELFF. The DNA of the CDR3 is TGCGCCAGCAGCCGGGGCACGGGGAACACCGGGGAGCTGTTTTTT.

The chain carries TRBV7-9 and TRBJ1-1; D unresolved. V was clipped by 5 bases and J by 5 bases, with 18 bases between them. Germline-derived CDR1 and CDR2 are SEHNR and FQNEAQ (reference sequence). CDR3 length equals 15 residues. As DNA, the CDR3 is TGTGCCAGCAGCAATTTTCCGGGTTCTTTAACTGAAGCTTTCTTT. It is translated as CASSNFPGSLTEAFF.

V usage is TRBV5-4 and J usage is TRBJ1-1, with 7 bases identical to TRBD1. Per germline, CDR1 SGHNT and CDR2 YYREEE (reference sequence). The CDR3 length is 13 residues. V shed 4 bases and J 8 bases; nucleotides not matched to a gene: 8. CDR3 DNA sequence: TGTGCCAGCAGCCCTAGACAGGGTGGGGAAGCTTTCTTT. It yields the protein CASSPRQGGEAFF.

This clone was detected once. The rearrangement uses TRBV6-5 and TRBJ1-1; D might be TRBD1 (5 bases). This CDR3 comprises 15 residues. Trimming stripped 2 bases from V and 5 bases from J, with 15 bases between. Germline V gives CDR1 MNHEY, CDR2 SVGAGI. DNA of the CDR3: TGTGCCAGCAGTTACGGGGACCCTGTGGGGACTGAAGCTTTCTTT. Translation: CASSYGDPVGTEAFF.

The chain joins TRBV16 to TRBJ2-2; TRBD2 is a possible D gene (6 bases). V gave up 1 base and J gave up 5 bases, with 14 bases separating them. Germline V gene sequence: CDR1 KGHSY, CDR2 FQNENV. The CDR3 length is 16 residues. This chain's CDR3 is CASSQFIAAGTGELFF. The CDR3 region has the DNA TGTGCCAGCAGCCAATTTATAGCTGCGGGAACCGGGGAGCTGTTTTTT.

This chain uses TRBV9 with TRBJ2-3, with D tentatively TRBD1 (5 bases). V was clipped by 0 bases and J by 0 bases, with 8 bases between them. Germline lookup yields CDR1 SGDLS and CDR2 YYNGEE. CDR3 length: 15 residues. The CDR3 protein is CASSVGGQSTDTQYF. The CDR3 DNA is TGTGCCAGCAGCGTAGGGGGCCAAAGCACAGATACGCAGTATTTT. Together with reference TRBV9 and TRBJ2-3, the CDR3 gives the full variable domain: DSGVTQTPKHLITATGQRVTLRCSPRSGDLSVYWYQQSLDQGLQFLIQYYNGEERAKGNILERFSAQQFPDLHSELNLSSLELGDSALYFCASSVGGQSTDTQYFGPGTRLTVL.